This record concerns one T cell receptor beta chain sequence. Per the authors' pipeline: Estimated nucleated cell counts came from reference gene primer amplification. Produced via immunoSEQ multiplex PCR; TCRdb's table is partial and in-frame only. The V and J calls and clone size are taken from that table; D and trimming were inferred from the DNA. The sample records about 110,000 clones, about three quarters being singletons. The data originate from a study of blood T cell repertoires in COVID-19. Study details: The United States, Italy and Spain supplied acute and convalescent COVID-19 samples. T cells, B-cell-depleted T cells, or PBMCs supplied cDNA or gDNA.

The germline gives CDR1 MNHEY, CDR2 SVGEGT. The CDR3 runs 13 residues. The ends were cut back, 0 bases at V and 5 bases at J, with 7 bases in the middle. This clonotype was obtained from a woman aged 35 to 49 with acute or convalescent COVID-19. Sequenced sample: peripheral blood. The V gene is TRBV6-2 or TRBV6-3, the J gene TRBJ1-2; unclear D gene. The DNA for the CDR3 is TGTGCCAGCAGTTACTCGCGGGAGTATGGCTACACCTTC. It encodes CASSYSREYGYTF.